The 30 T cell receptor beta chains below were found in one sample sequenced in a study of OX40 agonist ivuxolimab in advanced cancers. Profiled with immunoSEQ multiplex PCR; TCRdb holds only in-frame clones, not every one. The table shows 150,000 to 180,000 clones, with approximately 94% occurring only once. This sample comprised CD4+ or CD8+ T cells sorted from blood, obtained in a trial of the OX40 agonist ivuxolimab. These TCRs come from an adult with an advanced solid tumor such as melanoma, head and neck, liver or kidney cancer.

The chain carries TRBV6-5 and TRBJ1-5; 7 bases are shared with TRBD1. This CDR3 contains 15 residues. Losses at the gene ends were 6 bases for V and 5 bases for J; bases not matched to a gene: 10. Per the germline V gene, CDR1 is MNHEY and CDR2 is SVGAGI. CDR3 sequence: CASRARQGVDQPQHF. In DNA, the CDR3 is TGTGCCAGCAGAGCCCGGCAGGGGGTTGATCAGCCCCAGCATTTT.

This clone was detected a few times. This sequence joins TRBV6-1 and TRBJ2-7; D not certain. The CDR3 covers 13 residues. Trimming took 3 bases from V and 6 from J, leaving 12 bases between them. Germline loops: CDR1 MNHNS, CDR2 SASEGT. CDR3 in amino acids: CASSDGRMREQYF. CDR3 nucleotides: TGTGCCAGCAGTGATGGACGGATGCGCGAGCAGTACTTC.

V and J are TRBV7-2 and TRBJ2-1; tentatively, D is TRBD2 (7 bases). Germline CDR1 SGHTA, CDR2 FQGNSA. Trimming took 7 bases from V and 8 from J, leaving 21 bases between them. CDR3 length equals 15 residues. The CDR3, as DNA: TGTGCCAGCACCCCGGGGGCGGGAGTTTTCTATGAGCAGTTCTTC. It yields the protein CASTPGAGVFYEQFF.

This clone was found a few times. The chain combines TRBV7-9 with TRBJ2-5; 8 nucleotides match TRBD1. Germline values: CDR1 SEHNR, CDR2 FQNEAQ (reference sequence). J was trimmed by 4 bases and V by 5 bases; bases with no gene match: 12. There are 16 residues in the CDR3. The CDR3 protein is CASSRTDRGRRETQYF. DNA for the CDR3: TGTGCCAGCAGCCGTACCGACAGGGGAAGGAGAGAGACCCAGTACTTC.

The CDR3 DNA is TGTGCCAGCAGTGAGGCGACAGGGGCTATGAACACTGAAGCTTTCTTT. Translated: CASSEATGAMNTEAFF. The gene calls are TRBV2 and TRBJ1-1, with 8 bases lining up with TRBD1. Germline V gene sequence: CDR1 SNHLY, CDR2 FYNNEI. V lost 3 bases to trimming and J lost 0 bases; unmatched junction nucleotides: 6. The CDR3 contains 16 residues. Based on the CDR3 plus reference TRBV2 and TRBJ1-1, the full variable domain is EPEVTQTPSHQVTQMGQEVILRCVPISNHLYFYWYRQILGQKVEFLVSFYNNEISEKSEIFDDQFSVERPDGSNFTLKIRSTKLEDSAMYFCASSEATGAMNTEAFFGQGTRLTVV.

V is TRBV29-1 and J is TRBJ2-7, with 8 bases that match TRBD1. The CDR3 is made up of 17 amino acids. Trimming took 4 bases from V and 0 from J; bases not matched to a gene: 14. Germline assignment: CDR1 SQVTM and CDR2 ANQGSEA. DNA of the CDR3: TGCAGCGTTGCTGGGGGACCGGGACAGGACAGCTCCTACGAGCAGTACTTC. Translation gives CSVAGGPGQDSSYEQYF.

The chain employs TRBV9 and TRBJ1-4, with D perhaps matching TRBD1 (6 bases). Germline loops: CDR1 SGDLS, CDR2 YYNGEE. V lost 0 bases, J lost 4 bases, and 13 bases lay in between. The CDR3 sequence is 16 residues long. CDR3 sequence reads: CASSVGPTGFNEKLFF. CDR3 sequence (DNA): TGTGCCAGCAGCGTAGGTCCGACAGGATTTAATGAAAAACTGTTTTTT. Together with reference TRBV9 and TRBJ1-4, the CDR3 gives the full variable domain: DSGVTQTPKHLITATGQRVTLRCSPRSGDLSVYWYQQSLDQGLQFLIQYYNGEERAKGNILERFSAQQFPDLHSELNLSSLELGDSALYFCASSVGPTGFNEKLFFGSGTQLSVL.

The chain carries TRBV2 and TRBJ1-5, with D unresolved. Trimming shortened V by 8 bases and J by 3 bases, and 14 bases separated the two germline ends. From germline, CDR1 is SNHLY and CDR2 FYNNEI. The CDR3 extends over 14 amino acids. The CDR3 nucleotides are TGTGCCAGCGAGAGGGTGGGGAACAATCAGCCCCAGCATTTT. Residues: CASERVGNNQPQHF.

The J gene is TRBJ2-3, the V gene TRBV7-3; no reliable D call. Trimming stripped 0 bases from V and 3 bases from J, with 13 bases between. CDR1 and CDR2 (germline): SGHTA, FQGTGA. The CDR3 length is 16 residues. The CDR3 is CASSLTASPGTDTQYF. Here the CDR3 DNA reads TGTGCCAGCAGCTTAACCGCCTCCCCAGGAACAGATACGCAGTATTTT. Based on the CDR3 plus reference TRBV7-3 and TRBJ2-3, the full variable domain is GAGVSQTPSNKVTEKGKYVELRCDPISGHTALYWYRQSLGQGPEFLIYFQGTGAADDSGLPNDRFFAVRPEGSVSTLKIQRTERGDSAVYLCASSLTASPGTDTQYFGPGTRLTVL.

This clone has only one observation. The chain joins TRBV7-2 to TRBJ2-7; TRBD2 agrees at 9 bases. The CDR3 is 15 residues long. Germline V lookup: CDR1 SGHTA, CDR2 FQGNSA. Trimming removed 5 bases from V and 3 bases from J; junction bases left unmatched: 8. CDR3 sequence reads: CASSIERGALYEQYF. The CDR3 bases are TGTGCCAGCAGCATCGAGCGGGGGGCTCTCTACGAGCAGTACTTC.

The rearrangement uses TRBV7-2 and TRBJ2-7, with 8 bases aligning to TRBD2. V was pared by 5 bases and J by 1 base, with 7 bases of the junction left unmatched. Germline assignment: CDR1 SGHTA and CDR2 FQGNSA. CDR3 size: 15 residues. CDR3: CASSTGGTRSYEQYF. CDR3 nucleotides: TGTGCCAGCAGCACGGGGGGGACACGGTCCTACGAGCAGTACTTC.

This sequence joins TRBV5-5 and TRBJ2-7; the match to TRBD2 covers 9 bases. With 4 bases clipped from V and 0 bases from J, the junction kept 2 bases outside the gene matches. CDR3 length equals 14 residues. Germline loops: CDR1 SGHKS, CDR2 YYEKEE (reference sequence). The CDR3 bases are TGTGCCAGCAGCCGGGGACTAGCCTCCTACGAGCAGTACTTC. Protein product: CASSRGLASYEQYF.

This chain uses TRBV9 with TRBJ1-1; 7 bases line up with TRBD1. The CDR3 has 14 amino acids. The germline V gene has CDR1 SGDLS and CDR2 YYNGEE. V trimming: 6 bases; J trimming: 3 bases; junction bases outside the gene matches: 8. The CDR3 DNA follows: TGTGCCAGCACCTCCGGTCAGGGGGACACTGAAGCTTTCTTT. It specifies CASTSGQGDTEAFF.

The chain joins TRBV4-3 to TRBJ1-1; tentatively, D is TRBD1 (6 bases). Germline values: CDR1 LGHNA, CDR2 YSLEER. Trimming took off 4 bases at V and 3 bases at J, with 15 bases between the two ends. CDR3 length: 15 amino acids. The CDR3 spells CASSLNGGGDTEAFF. The DNA for the CDR3 is TGCGCCAGCAGCCTCAACGGAGGGGGGGACACTGAAGCTTTCTTT.

The chain links TRBV9 to TRBJ1-2; weak D call: TRBD1 (6 bases). Trimming cost V 5 bases and J 7 bases, with 18 bases left between them. The CDR3 loop spans 14 amino acids. Germline V gives CDR1 SGDLS, CDR2 YYNGEE. CDR3 in amino acids: CASSPTGMQGGYTF. CDR3 in DNA: TGTGCCAGCAGTCCTACAGGGATGCAAGGTGGCTACACCTTC.

For the CDR3, the DNA is TGTGCCAGCGGAGACCCGAGCTCCTACAATGAGCAGTTCTTC. Translation: CASGDPSSYNEQFF. The chain has TRBV2 and TRBJ2-1; D gene ambiguous. CDR3 length: 14 amino acids. In germline, CDR1 is SNHLY, CDR2 FYNNEI. V was shortened by 8 bases and J by 0 bases, with 11 bases between the two germline ends.

This chain links TRBV4-1 with TRBJ1-4, with D perhaps matching TRBD1 (6 bases). V shed 6 bases and J shed 6 bases, with 20 bases lying between them. The germline V gene has CDR1 MGHRA and CDR2 YSYEKL. The CDR3 length is 16 residues. The CDR3 loop reads CASSKFKQGLDEKLFF. The DNA for the CDR3 is TGCGCCAGCAGTAAGTTCAAACAGGGCCTTGATGAAAAACTGTTTTTT.

This chain joins TRBV4-1 and TRBJ2-1; 11 positions match TRBD2. This CDR3 is 15 amino acids long. V gave up 5 bases and J gave up 10 bases; unmatched junction bases: 10. Germline V lookup: CDR1 MGHRA, CDR2 YSYEKL. In DNA form, the CDR3 reads TGCGCCAGCAGCTCGCGGACTAGCGGGCGTCAGGAGCAGTTCTTC. It is translated as CASSSRTSGRQEQFF.

The chain employs TRBV7-8 and TRBJ1-5; no clear D. V lost 6 bases and J 2 bases, leaving 14 bases between the germline ends. Germline-derived CDR1 and CDR2 are SGHVS and FQNEAQ. The CDR3 has 15 residues. CDR3 sequence (DNA): TGTGCCAGCAGTTCTACCTTAGGTGGCAATCAGCCCCAGCATTTT. This sequence encodes CASSSTLGGNQPQHF.

The rearrangement joins TRBV7-2 to TRBJ1-5; D possibly corresponds to TRBD1 (6 bases). The CDR3 contains 15 residues. Per the germline V gene, CDR1 is SGHTA and CDR2 is FQGNSA. V dropped 1 base and J dropped 5 bases, with 12 bases sitting between them. The CDR3 sequence: CASSLEDRTYQPQHF. In DNA, the CDR3 is TGTGCCAGCAGCTTAGAGGACAGAACGTATCAGCCCCAGCATTTT.

The chain uses TRBV7-2 and TRBJ2-1; D is tentatively TRBD1 or TRBD2 (5 bases each). Germline CDR1 and CDR2: SGHTA and FQGNSA. CDR3 length: 16 residues. Between the trimmed V and J ends, which lost 1 base and 2 bases, there was a span of 12 bases. The DNA for the CDR3 is TGTGCCAGCAGCTTAGGGGGACCGGGACCCTACAATGAGCAGTTCTTC. It is translated as CASSLGGPGPYNEQFF.

The chain uses TRBV6-5 and TRBJ2-3; possibly TRBD1 or TRBD2 for D (5 bases each). Trimming shortened V by 5 bases and J by 8 bases, and 20 bases separated the two germline ends. Germline CDR1 is MNHEY and CDR2 is SVGAGI. CDR3 size: 15 residues. CDR3 protein: CASSRGSWDPPTQYF. Written as DNA, the CDR3 is TGTGCCAGCAGTCGGGGCTCCTGGGACCCCCCTACGCAGTATTTT.

Notes on this clone: A junction boundary mismatches the germline segment, possibly from a read error. The same CDR3 also results from other DNA sequences found in this sample. The rearrangement links TRBV7-2 to TRBJ1-2; D remains unclear. Germline CDR1 reads SGHTA; CDR2 reads FQGNSA. The CDR3 runs to 13 residues. CDR3 in DNA: TGTGCCAGCAGCTTAGACGGGTTATATGGCTACACCTTT. Translation: CASSLDGLYGYTF.

The chain joins TRBV4-2 to TRBJ1-2, with unresolved D. This CDR3 has 20 residues. V lost 0 bases, J lost 7 bases, and 30 bases lay in between. Germline CDR1 and CDR2: LGHNA and YNFKEQ. This CDR3 reads CASSQEDGRGRPLIPFGYTF. CDR3 sequence (DNA): TGTGCCAGCAGCCAAGAAGATGGTAGAGGAAGGCCTCTAATCCCTTTTGGCTACACCTTC.

The chain's CDR3 is CASSPIEIKETQYF. CDR3 in DNA: TGTGCCAGCTCACCAATAGAGATCAAGGAGACCCAGTACTTC. The V gene is TRBV18, the J gene TRBJ2-5; no clear D gene. The V gene's germline CDR1 is KGHSH and CDR2 LQKENI. The germline V and J ends were trimmed by 2 bases and 5 bases, with 12 bases remaining between them. The CDR3 spans 14 residues. Full variable domain (remainder filled in from reference TRBV18 and TRBJ2-5): NAGVMQNPRHLVRRRGQEARLRCSPMKGHSHVYWYRQLPEEGLKFMVYLQKENIIDESGMPKERFSAEFPKEGPSILRIQQVVRGDSAAYFCASSPIEIKETQYFGPGTRLLVL.

The V and J genes are TRBV7-6 and TRBJ2-1, with 10 bases aligning to TRBD2. Germline CDR1 and CDR2: SGHVS and FNYEAQ. With 4 bases clipped from V and 9 bases from J, the junction kept 3 bases outside the gene matches. This CDR3 is built from 13 residues. CDR3 in amino acids: CASSSGLASEQFF. The DNA for the CDR3 is TGTGCCAGCAGCTCGGGACTAGCGAGTGAGCAGTTCTTC.

The V call is TRBV27, the J call TRBJ2-6; 7 bases line up with TRBD1. The J segment lost 0 bases and the V segment lost 8 bases, leaving 13 bases of the junction unmatched. The CDR3 is made up of 18 amino acids. CDR1 MNHEY and CDR2 SMNVEV come from the germline V gene (reference sequence). The CDR3 nucleotides read TGTGCCAGCTCCATCGGCAGGGGGTATCGCTCTGGGGCCAACGTCCTGACTTTC. Protein sequence: CASSIGRGYRSGANVLTF.

V gene TRBV5-1 combines with J gene TRBJ2-7; 7 bases match TRBD1. J was trimmed by 1 base and V by 0 bases; bases with no gene match: 4. The CDR3 length is 15 residues. Germline V gene data show CDR1 as SGHRS and CDR2 as YFSETQ. The chain's CDR3 is CASSLGRTGSYEQYF. The CDR3 nucleotides are TGCGCCAGCAGCTTGGGCCGGACAGGATCCTACGAGCAGTACTTC.

The CDR3 nucleotides read TGCGCCAGCAAACCCACAGGGAGTCCTGGGGCCAACGTCCTGACTTTC. Translation gives CASKPTGSPGANVLTF. The chain joins TRBV5-1 to TRBJ2-6, with a weak D call TRBD1 (6 bases). CDR1 is SGHRS, CDR2 YFSETQ, per germline. Trimming took off 6 bases at V and 2 bases at J, with 15 bases between the two ends. The CDR3 totals 16 residues.

The J gene is TRBJ1-3, the V gene TRBV6-1, with D maybe TRBD1 (5 bases). The CDR3 runs to 14 residues. V dropped 3 bases and J dropped 3 bases, with 9 bases sitting between them. Germline CDR1 is MNHNS and CDR2 is SASEGT. CDR3 in DNA: TGTGCCAGCAGTGACATCAGGGTTGGAAACACCATATATTTT. The encoded protein is CASSDIRVGNTIYF.